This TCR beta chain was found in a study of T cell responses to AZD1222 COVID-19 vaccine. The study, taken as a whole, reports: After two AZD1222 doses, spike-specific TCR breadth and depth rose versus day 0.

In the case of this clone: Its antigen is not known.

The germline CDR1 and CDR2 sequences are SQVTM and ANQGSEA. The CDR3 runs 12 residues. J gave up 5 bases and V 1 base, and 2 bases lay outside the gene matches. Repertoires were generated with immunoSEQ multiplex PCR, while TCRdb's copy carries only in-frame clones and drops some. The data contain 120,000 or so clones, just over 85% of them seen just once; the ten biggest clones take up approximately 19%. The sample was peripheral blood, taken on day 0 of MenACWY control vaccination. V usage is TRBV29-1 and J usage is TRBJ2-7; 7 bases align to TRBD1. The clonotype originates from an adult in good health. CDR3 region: CSVEGTGDEQYF. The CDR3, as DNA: TGCAGCGTTGAAGGGACAGGAGACGAGCAGTACTTC.